The present T cell receptor beta chain was sequenced within a study of spatial heterogeneity in lung cancer. Study-level information: Bulk RNA-seq from matched material yielded a T cell module score that correlated strongly with TCR transcript counts in tumor regions. The average appearance count of each unique TCR and UMI combination in raw reads was more than nine.

Notes on the study in general: Ubiquitous and regional nonsynonymous mutations were tracked by counts of ubiquitous and regional expanded TCRs, respectively. Expanded intratumoral alpha and beta TCR counts tracked tumor mutation counts.

The time point: sample taken at primary tumor resection. This clonotype was observed many times. Its specificity is not known. The germline CDR1 and CDR2 sequences are ENHRY and SYGVKD. The ends lost 0 bases at V and 7 bases at J; junction bases unmatched: 12. The CDR3 contains 17 residues. TCRdb re-called the 5' RACE reads with MiXCR, one entry per CDR3 protein. The sample lists 100,000 to 110,000 distinct CDR3 sequences; about 4.6% were seen once. The rearrangement joins TRBV10-3 to TRBJ1-2; 9 nucleotides line up with TRBD1. The material was lung tumor tissue, obtained at surgery. This TCR was recovered from a male donor with early-stage non-small cell lung cancer. CDR3 amino acids: CAISESRAEQGAVGYTF. DNA of the CDR3: TGTGCCATCAGTGAGTCGAGGGCGGAACAGGGGGCAGTTGGCTACACCTTC.